The TCR beta chain under discussion was sequenced for a study of shared clonotypes between healthy human individuals. As concerns this clone: Its antigen is as yet unknown.

Method: immunoSEQ multiplex PCR; TCRdb's copy keeps in-frame clones and lacks some. The data hold some 1.5 million clones, with 98% observed a single time. Whole-study findings and limits: In several donors, about 5% of naive CD4 clonotypes appeared in common.

In the CD4+ fraction, cells were divided into CD45RA+ naive and CD45RA-negative memory subsets. Germline lookup yields CDR1 MNHNS and CDR2 SASEGT. This CDR3 region has 11 residues. V shed 6 bases and J shed 7 bases, with 10 bases lying between them. The sequence derives from a man under 40 in good health. The chain uses TRBV6-1 and TRBJ2-7, with TRBD2 as a possible D gene (6 bases). The specimen was naive CD4+ T cells sorted from blood. Subset: CD45RA+ positively selected. The CDR3 sequence: CASSRGWEQYF. CDR3 coding DNA: TGTGCCAGCAGCCGGGGGTGGGAGCAGTACTTC.